This T cell receptor beta chain was captured in a study of molecular identifiers for immune sequencing clone quantification listed by TCRdb under 2018. About the investigation overall: In a replicate experiment, RNA from around 20,000 or 100,000 naive CD8 T cells was split into five aliquots, four of which were sequenced. CD8 T cells were used in a methods study to benchmark molecular-identifier clustering-based TCR repertoire sequencing (MIDCIRS) and TCR RNA copy counting.

Libraries of naive CD8 T cells were generated from approximately 20,000 to 1,000,000 sorted cells, with 10%, 30% or 50% of the purified RNA used. On a BD FACSAria II, naive CD8 T cells were FACS-sorted as CD8+CD4-CCR7+CD45RA+ and collected into RLT Plus buffer. To test detection sensitivity, Jurkat RNA equivalent to approximately nine TCR copies was spiked into samples of about 19,000-1,100,000 naive CD8 T cells. Enrichment of CD8 T cells was done with RosetteSep CD8+ T Cell Enrichment Cocktail plus Ficoll-Paque, and ACK red cell lysis came afterward. The CDR3, cysteine through phenylalanine, is 15 amino acids long. Only the CDR3 portion is preserved as DNA: 45 bases, with reading frame beginning at the first base. V was cut back by 5 bases and J by 0 bases, leaving a gap of 11 bases between them. The germline V gene sets CDR1 to MDHEN and CDR2 to SYDVKM. There are many counts of this clonotype. It has no known antigen specificity. No clone much larger than this one lies a single base away; base qualities are absent.

Library preparation used PCR. The listed sequencing device is Illumina HiSeq 4000. Bulk TCR libraries were prepared as previously described, using TCR primers listed in Table S5. The Qiagen AllPrep DNA/RNA kit was used to purify total RNA. Before any analysis, reads coming from multiple sequencing runs of the same library were combined into one pool. Per the authors' processing: Reads were retained only if the reads had an exact TCR constant sequence, and the retained reads were trimmed to 150 nt and grouped according to their 12-nt molecular barcodes. Within each barcode group, reads were sub-clustered at a 15% Levenshtein threshold, and quality-weighted consensus sequences were built per RNA molecule. Non-functional sequences were removed, as were lower-count sequences one edit away from another. On the basis of fitting two negative binomial distributions, barcode sub-clusters with fewer than 20% of the maximum read count were discarded. Through fastp at Q25 and MiXCR, TCRdb rebuilt clones from the public reads, retaining in-frame beta chains. Rows matching on CDR3 protein sequence are summarized as one entry with the most common DNA and genes. TCRdb's processing, not the study's, gives the V and J calls here. In all, the sample holds just under 65,000 distinct CDR3 sequences, and less than 20% of those were seen once. The ten largest clonotypes hold approximately 1.6% of the sample.

Results the study describes overall, beyond this receptor: Highly expanded clone sizes could be underestimated because identical TCR molecules may share a barcode. The naive libraries included spiked-in Jurkat TCR RNA (more than nine copies' worth), and this Jurkat TCR RNA is not part of the donor repertoire. Spiked-in Jurkat TCR RNA equal to a single cell's worth was reported to be detectable even within one million naive CD8 T cells. In CMV-specific effector cells, over 99% of molecules were held by clones above 20 RNA copies, whereas under 1% of molecules were held by such clones in naive cells. When barcode sub-clustering was omitted, TCR diversity was inflated by chimeric consensus sequences, with chimeras reaching as high as 47%. Modeling indicated around 2.7 TCR RNA copies recovered per cell, compared with 9.5 to 10 by digital PCR, which implies a capture efficiency of approximately 31%.

The specimen sequenced was naive CD8+ T cells from blood, with Jurkat cell RNA spiked in. The cell subset or site label on this specimen signifies: FACS-sorted CD8+CD4-CCR7+CD45RA+ naive T cells. This chain is built from TRBV28 and TRBJ1-5; TRBD1 could be the D gene, as 5 bases match. This sequence originates from a human donor in good health. Some libraries in this study had Jurkat cell RNA spiked in. The DNA sequence reads TGTGCCAGCAGTAAGACAGTCTTTAGCAATCAGCCCCAGCATTTT. The translation is CASSKTVFSNQPQHF.